The 20 T cell receptor beta chains below all came from one sample that was sequenced in a study of CXCR3-negative and CXCR3-positive naive CD8 T cells. The TRB cDNA libraries were prepared by 5' RACE with UMI labels. For each CDR3 protein, TCRdb gives one entry from its re-call of the 5' RACE reads, without DNA. Reported are more than 35,000 distinct CDR3 sequences; the ten largest clones contain 13% to 15%. Material for sequencing was memory CD8+ T cells from blood. The receptor set was obtained from a human donor in good health. Some clones in this sample may be carry-over from other donors' samples.

This chain's CDR3 is CASSQSVGELFF. The rearrangement links TRBV14 to TRBJ2-2. The CDR3 sequence is 12 residues long. The germline CDR1 and CDR2 sequences are SGHDN and FVKESK.

The genes are TRBV12-3 or TRBV12-4 and TRBJ2-5; TCRdb calls TRBD1, which cannot be checked without DNA. The CDR3 loop spans 13 amino acids. The CDR3 sequence: CASCRGPGETQYF.

The chain joins TRBV28 to TRBJ1-5; TCRdb's D gene call, TRBD1, goes unchecked for lack of DNA. CDR3 length: 16 residues. The V gene's germline CDR1 is MDHEN and CDR2 SYDVKM. CDR3: CASSERDRESNQPQHF.

The rearrangement joins TRBV28 to TRBJ2-1; there is no DNA to check the TCRdb D call of TRBD1. The CDR3 covers 15 residues. The germline V gene encodes CDR1 MDHEN and CDR2 SYDVKM. CDR3 region: CASSLGTVVYNEQFF.

The V and J genes are TRBV6-6 and TRBJ2-5; lacking DNA, the TRBD1 call made by TCRdb goes unchecked. The germline CDR1 and CDR2 sequences are MNHNY and SVGAGI (reference sequence). This CDR3 is built from 14 residues. The CDR3 protein is CATEPGGEKETQYF.

The chain has TRBV7-2 and TRBJ2-1; checking the TCRdb D call of TRBD1 is not possible without DNA. The CDR3 consists of 16 residues. CDR1 is SGHTA, CDR2 FQGNSA, per germline. CDR3: CASSLVRGRPQIEQFF.

V is TRBV7-9 and J is TRBJ2-5; TCRdb's D call, TRBD1, is unchecked because there is no DNA. The CDR3 runs to 12 residues. Looked up from germline, CDR1 is SEHNR and CDR2 is FQNEAQ (reference sequence). CDR3 sequence reads: CASSRGTETQYF.

The chain carries TRBV20-1 and TRBJ1-5; TCRdb's D gene call, TRBD1, goes unchecked for lack of DNA. CDR3 length: 14 amino acids. Germline values: CDR1 DFQATT, CDR2 SNEGSKA (reference sequence). The CDR3 sequence: CSARDLTGNQPQHF.

V and J are TRBV13 and TRBJ2-5; TCRdb gives TRBD1 as the D gene, but with no DNA this cannot be confirmed. The CDR3 is 13 residues long. CDR1 PRHDT and CDR2 FYEKMQ come from the germline V gene (reference sequence). Here the CDR3 reads CASSPPGVETQYF.

The gene calls are TRBV10-1 and TRBJ1-1; without DNA, the TCRdb call of TRBD1 cannot be checked. Germline V gene sequence: CDR1 WNHNN, CDR2 SYGVQD (reference sequence). This CDR3 spans 13 amino acids. The CDR3: CASSESTGVEAFF.

The J gene is TRBJ2-7, the V gene TRBV3-1; with no DNA, the TCRdb D assignment of TRBD1 cannot be verified. CDR3 length: 14 residues. Germline CDR1 LGHDT, CDR2 YNNKEL (reference sequence). The CDR3 protein is CASSTPGPTYEQYF.

The chain joins TRBV20-1 to TRBJ2-7; no DNA is available, so the TRBD1 call from TCRdb remains unchecked. Germline V lookup: CDR1 DFQATT, CDR2 SNEGSKA (reference sequence). The CDR3 contains 12 residues. CDR3 in amino acids: CSRQGVAYEQYF.

The V gene is TRBV28, the J gene TRBJ2-1; the TRBD1 assignment by TCRdb is unverifiable without DNA. Germline V gene data show CDR1 as MDHEN and CDR2 as SYDVKM. The CDR3 runs 13 residues. The CDR3 reads CASSLRGYNEQFF.

CDR3 residues: CSVDMGRPSSTEAFF. J is TRBJ1-1 and V is TRBV29-1. Germline CDR1 SQVTM, CDR2 ANQGSEA. This CDR3 has 15 amino acids.

CDR3: CASSVSGTTGELFF. V and J are TRBV9 and TRBJ2-2. Per germline, CDR1 SGDLS and CDR2 YYNGEE. The length of the CDR3 is 14 residues. The whole variable domain, filled in from reference TRBV9 and TRBJ2-2, reads DSGVTQTPKHLITATGQRVTLRCSPRSGDLSVYWYQQSLDQGLQFLIQYYNGEERAKGNILERFSAQQFPDLHSELNLSSLELGDSALYFCASSVSGTTGELFFGEGSRLTVL.

The chain carries TRBV7-9 and TRBJ2-7; the TCRdb D gene call, TRBD1, has no DNA to confirm it. The CDR3 is 16 residues long. CDR1 and CDR2 (germline): SEHNR, FQNEAQ (reference sequence). CDR3 sequence: CASSPPATTRMYEQYF.

The chain joins TRBV15 to TRBJ2-7; the D call from TCRdb, TRBD2, cannot be confirmed without DNA. Germline CDR1 is LNHNV and CDR2 is YYDKDF (reference sequence). The CDR3 totals 16 residues. The CDR3 loop reads CATSAPGLAGSYEQYF.

V usage is TRBV20-1 and J usage is TRBJ2-7; TCRdb selects TRBD1, and the lack of DNA leaves this call unchecked. The germline gives CDR1 DFQATT, CDR2 SNEGSKA (reference sequence). CDR3 length: 12 residues. The CDR3 reads CSARDQGHEQYF.

This chain uses TRBV6-4 with TRBJ2-1; TCRdb names TRBD2, which stays unverified in the absence of DNA. From germline, CDR1 is MRHNA and CDR2 SNTAGT. CDR3 length: 18 amino acids. The CDR3 protein is CASSEGVRTSGGADEQFF.

The J gene is TRBJ2-7, the V gene TRBV13; the TCRdb call, TRBD1, lacks DNA for checking. In germline, CDR1 is PRHDT, CDR2 FYEKMQ (reference sequence). The CDR3 totals 15 residues. CDR3: CASSSRPQGGPEQYF.